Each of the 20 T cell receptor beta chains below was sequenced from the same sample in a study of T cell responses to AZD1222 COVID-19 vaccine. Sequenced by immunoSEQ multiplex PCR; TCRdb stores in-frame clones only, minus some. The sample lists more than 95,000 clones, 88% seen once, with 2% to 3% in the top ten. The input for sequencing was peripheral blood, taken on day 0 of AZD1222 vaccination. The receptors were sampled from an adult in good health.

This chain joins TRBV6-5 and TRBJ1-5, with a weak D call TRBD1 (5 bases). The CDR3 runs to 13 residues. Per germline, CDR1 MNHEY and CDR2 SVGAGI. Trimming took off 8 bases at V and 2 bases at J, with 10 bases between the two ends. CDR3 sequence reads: CASGSRGNQPQHF. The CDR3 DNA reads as TGTGCCAGCGGCAGCAGGGGCAATCAGCCCCAGCATTTT.

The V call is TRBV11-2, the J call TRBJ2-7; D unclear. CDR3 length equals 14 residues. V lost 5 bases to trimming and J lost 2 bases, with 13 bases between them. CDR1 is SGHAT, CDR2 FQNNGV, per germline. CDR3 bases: TGTGCCAGCAGCGAGATTTCCATCGCCTACGAGCAGTACTTC. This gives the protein CASSEISIAYEQYF. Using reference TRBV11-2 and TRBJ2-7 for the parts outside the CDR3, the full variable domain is EAGVAQSPRYKIIEKRQSVAFWCNPISGHATLYWYQQILGQGPKLLIQFQNNGVVDDSQLPKDRFSAERLKGVDSTLKIQPAKLEDSAVYLCASSEISIAYEQYFGPGTRLTVT.

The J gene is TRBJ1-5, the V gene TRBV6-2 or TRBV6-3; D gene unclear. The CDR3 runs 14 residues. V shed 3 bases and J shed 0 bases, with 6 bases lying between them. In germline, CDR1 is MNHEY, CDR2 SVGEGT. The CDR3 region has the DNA TGTGCCAGCAGTTATGAGTCTAGCAATCAGCCCCAGCATTTT. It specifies CASSYESSNQPQHF.

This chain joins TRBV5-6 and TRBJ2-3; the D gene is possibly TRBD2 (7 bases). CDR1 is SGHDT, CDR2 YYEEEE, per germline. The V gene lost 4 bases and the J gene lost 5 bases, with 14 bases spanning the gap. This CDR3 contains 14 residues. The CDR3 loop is CASSRGAGVDTQYF. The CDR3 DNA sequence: TGTGCCAGCAGCCGGGGGGCGGGAGTAGATACGCAGTATTTT. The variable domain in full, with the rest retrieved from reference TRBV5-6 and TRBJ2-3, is DAGVTQSPTHLIKTRGQQVTLRCSPKSGHDTVSWYQQALGQGPQFIFQYYEEEERQRGNFPDRFSGHQFPNYSSELNVNALLLGDSALYLCASSRGAGVDTQYFGPGTRLTVL.

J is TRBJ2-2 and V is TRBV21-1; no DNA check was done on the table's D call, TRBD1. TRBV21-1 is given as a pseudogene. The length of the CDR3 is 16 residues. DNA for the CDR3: TGTGCCAGCAGCAAATCCTGGACAGGGGTGACCGGGGAGCTGTTTTTT. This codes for CASSKSWTGVTGELFF.

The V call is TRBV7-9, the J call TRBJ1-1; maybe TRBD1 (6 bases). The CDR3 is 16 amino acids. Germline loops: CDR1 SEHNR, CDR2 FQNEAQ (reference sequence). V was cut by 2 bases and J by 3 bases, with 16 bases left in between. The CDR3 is CASSLSSGVGDTEAFF. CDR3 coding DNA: TGTGCCAGCAGCTTAAGCTCAGGGGTTGGGGACACTGAAGCTTTCTTT.

CDR3 DNA: TGCGCCAGCAGCCAAGAAGAGGGAAGGGATGAAAAACTGTTTTTT. It codes for CASSQEEGRDEKLFF. The chain combines TRBV4-1 with TRBJ1-4; no definite D call. Germline V gene lookup returns CDR1 MGHRA and CDR2 YSYEKL. There are 15 residues in the CDR3. Trimming removed 0 bases at V and 6 bases at J, with 11 bases between.

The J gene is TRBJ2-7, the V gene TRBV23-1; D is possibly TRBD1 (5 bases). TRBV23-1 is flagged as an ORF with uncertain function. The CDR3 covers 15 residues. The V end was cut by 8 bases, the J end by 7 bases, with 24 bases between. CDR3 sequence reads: CASATRLWPAGEQYF. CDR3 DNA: TGCGCCAGCGCCACCAGACTGTGGCCTGCAGGGGAGCAGTACTTC.

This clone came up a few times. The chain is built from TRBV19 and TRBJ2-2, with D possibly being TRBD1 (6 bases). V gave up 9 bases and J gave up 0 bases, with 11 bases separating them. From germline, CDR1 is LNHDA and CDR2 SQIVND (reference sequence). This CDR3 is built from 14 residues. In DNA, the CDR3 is TGTGCCAGCCGACAGGACGCGAACACCGGGGAGCTGTTTTTT. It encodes CASRQDANTGELFF. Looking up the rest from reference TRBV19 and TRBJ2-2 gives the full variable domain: DGGITQSPKYLFRKEGQNVTLSCEQNLNHDAMYWYRQDPGQGLRLIYYSQIVNDFQKGDIAEGYSVSREKKESFPLTVTSAQKNPTAFYLCASRQDANTGELFFGEGSRLTVL.

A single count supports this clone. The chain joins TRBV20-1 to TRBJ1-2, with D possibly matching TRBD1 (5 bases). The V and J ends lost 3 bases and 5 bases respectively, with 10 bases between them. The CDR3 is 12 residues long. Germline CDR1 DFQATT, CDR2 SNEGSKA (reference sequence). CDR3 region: CSASGTVYGYTF. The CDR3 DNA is TGCAGTGCTAGTGGGACCGTATATGGCTACACCTTC.

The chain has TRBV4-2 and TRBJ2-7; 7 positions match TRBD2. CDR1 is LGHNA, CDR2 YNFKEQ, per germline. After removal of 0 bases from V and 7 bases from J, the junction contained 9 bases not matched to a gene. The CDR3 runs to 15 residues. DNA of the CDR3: TGTGCCAGCAGCCAAGATCGCTTCGGGGGGAATGAGCAGTACTTC. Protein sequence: CASSQDRFGGNEQYF.

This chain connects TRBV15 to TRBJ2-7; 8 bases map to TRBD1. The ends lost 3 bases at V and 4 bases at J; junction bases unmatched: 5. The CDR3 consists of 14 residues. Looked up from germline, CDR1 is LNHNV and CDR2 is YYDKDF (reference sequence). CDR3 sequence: CATSRRTGSYEQYF. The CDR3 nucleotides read TGTGCCACCAGCAGGAGGACAGGGAGTTACGAGCAGTACTTC. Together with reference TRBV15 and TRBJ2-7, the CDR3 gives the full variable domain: DAMVIQNPRYQVTQFGKPVTLSCSQTLNHNVMYWYQQKSSQAPKLLFHYYDKDFNNEADTPDNFQSRRPNTSFCFLDIRSPGLGDTAMYLCATSRRTGSYEQYFGPGTRLTVT.

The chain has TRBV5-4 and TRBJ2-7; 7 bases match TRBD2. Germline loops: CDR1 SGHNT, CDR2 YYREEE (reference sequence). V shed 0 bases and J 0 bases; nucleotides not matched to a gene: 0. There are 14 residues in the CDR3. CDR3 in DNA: TGTGCCAGCAGCTTGGGACTAGCCTCCTACGAGCAGTACTTC. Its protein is CASSLGLASYEQYF.

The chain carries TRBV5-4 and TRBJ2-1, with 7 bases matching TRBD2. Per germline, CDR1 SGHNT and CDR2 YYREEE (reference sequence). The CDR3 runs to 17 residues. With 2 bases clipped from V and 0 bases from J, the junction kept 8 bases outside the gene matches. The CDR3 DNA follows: TGTGCCAGCAGCTTTGGCGGGGGTCACCACTCCTACAATGAGCAGTTCTTC. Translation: CASSFGGGHHSYNEQFF.

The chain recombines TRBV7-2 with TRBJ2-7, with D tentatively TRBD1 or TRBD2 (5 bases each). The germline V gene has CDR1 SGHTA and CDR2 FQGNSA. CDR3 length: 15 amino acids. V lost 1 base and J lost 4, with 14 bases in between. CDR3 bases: TGTGCCAGCAGCTTAGGGGGACGGAGCTTATACGAGCAGTACTTC. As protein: CASSLGGRSLYEQYF.

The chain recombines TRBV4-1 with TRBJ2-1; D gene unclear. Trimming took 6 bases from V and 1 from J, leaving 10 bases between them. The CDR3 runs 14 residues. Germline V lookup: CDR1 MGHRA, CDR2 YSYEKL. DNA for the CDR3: TGCGCCAGCAGTGATGGGATATCCTACAATGAGCAGTTCTTC. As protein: CASSDGISYNEQFF.

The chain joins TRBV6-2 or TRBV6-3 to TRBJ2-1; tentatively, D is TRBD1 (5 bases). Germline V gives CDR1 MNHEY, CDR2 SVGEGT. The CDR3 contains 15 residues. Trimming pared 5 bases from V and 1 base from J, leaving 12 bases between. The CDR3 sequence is CASSAAGISYNEQFF. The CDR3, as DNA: TGTGCCAGCAGTGCAGCAGGGATTTCCTACAATGAGCAGTTCTTC.

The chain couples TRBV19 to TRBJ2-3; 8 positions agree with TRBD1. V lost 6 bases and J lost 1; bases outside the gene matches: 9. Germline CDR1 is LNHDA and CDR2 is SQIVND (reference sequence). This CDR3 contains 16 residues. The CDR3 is CASSSMPGQGTDTQYF. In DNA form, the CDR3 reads TGTGCCAGTAGCTCAATGCCGGGACAGGGCACAGATACGCAGTATTTT.

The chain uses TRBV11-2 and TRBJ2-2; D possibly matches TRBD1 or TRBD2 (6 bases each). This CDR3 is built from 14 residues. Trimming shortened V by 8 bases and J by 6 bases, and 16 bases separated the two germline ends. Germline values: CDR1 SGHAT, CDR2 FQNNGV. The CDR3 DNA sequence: TGTGCCAGCGGAGTCACTAGGGGGGCCGGGGAGCTGTTTTTT. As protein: CASGVTRGAGELFF.

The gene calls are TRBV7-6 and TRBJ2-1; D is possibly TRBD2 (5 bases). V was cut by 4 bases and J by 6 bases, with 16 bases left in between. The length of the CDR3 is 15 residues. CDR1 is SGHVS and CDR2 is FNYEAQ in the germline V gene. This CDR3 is CASSSAEVARNEQFF. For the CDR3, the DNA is TGTGCCAGCAGCTCCGCTGAGGTAGCGCGCAATGAGCAGTTCTTC.